This T cell receptor (beta chain) was observed in a study of CD8 T cells in Susac syndrome. Matching for age and sex applied to the controls, who were healthy donors. Negative isolation was used for CD8+ and CD4+ T cells, and FACS enrichment was applied to TEMRA cells. Random hexamers were used to reverse transcribe an amount of roughly 0.45 to 1 ug RNA. Amplification of TCR beta CDR3 by immunoSEQ multiplex PCR spanned 54 Vbeta and 13 Jbeta. TCRdb itself ran the immunoSEQ multiplex PCR reads through MiXCR, one entry per CDR3 protein. The sample lists about 49,000 distinct CDR3 sequences; roughly 93% were seen once. Per the germline V gene, CDR1 is KGHSY and CDR2 is FQNENV. V was clipped by 4 bases and J by 0 bases, with 6 bases between them. This CDR3 has 14 residues.

This sequence was found in a human donor in good health. The source material was CD8+ T cells from PBMCs. V usage is TRBV16 and J usage is TRBJ1-4; D not resolved. The DNA of the CDR3 is TGTGCCAGCAGCCTCTCACCAACTAATGAAAAACTGTTTTTT. Its protein product is CASSLSPTNEKLFF.